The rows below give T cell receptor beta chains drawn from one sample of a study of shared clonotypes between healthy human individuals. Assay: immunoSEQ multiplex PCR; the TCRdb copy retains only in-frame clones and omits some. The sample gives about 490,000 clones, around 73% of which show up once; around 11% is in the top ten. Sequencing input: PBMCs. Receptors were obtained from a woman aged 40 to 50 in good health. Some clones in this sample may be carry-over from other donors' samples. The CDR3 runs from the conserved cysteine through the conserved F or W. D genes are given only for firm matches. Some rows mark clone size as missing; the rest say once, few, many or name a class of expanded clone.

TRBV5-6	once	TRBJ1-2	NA	TGTGCCAGCAGCTCCCGGGACACCCAGCCCTATGGCTACACCTTC	CASSSRDTQPYGYTF
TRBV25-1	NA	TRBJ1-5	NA	TGTGCCAGCAGTGAGGGCGGTCCCCGGCCCCAGCATTTT	CASSEGGPRPQHF
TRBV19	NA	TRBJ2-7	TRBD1	TGTGCCAGTAGCCCGGGACAGGGTGAGCAGTACTTC	CASSPGQGEQYF
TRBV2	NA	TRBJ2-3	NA	TGTGCCAGCAGACCCAAAGGATTGCGAAGCACAGATACGCAGTATTTT	CASRPKGLRSTDTQYF
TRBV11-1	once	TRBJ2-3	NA	TGTGCCAGCAGCTTAGCCCGGCTAGCTGGTGCGAATACGCAGTATTTT	CASSLARLAGANTQYF
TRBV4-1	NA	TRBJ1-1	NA	TGCGCCAGCAGCCTTAGAAGTCAGAACACTGAAGCTTTCTTT	CASSLRSQNTEAFF
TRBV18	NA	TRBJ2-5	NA	TGTGCCAGCTCACCATCGGCGGGAATTCAAGAGACCCAGTACTTC	CASSPSAGIQETQYF
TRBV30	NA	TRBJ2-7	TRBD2	TGTGCCTGGAGGGACCTAGCGGGGGCCTACGAGCAGTACTTC	CAWRDLAGAYEQYF
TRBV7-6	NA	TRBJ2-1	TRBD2	TGTGCCAGCAGCTTAGGGCTAGCGGGACTCAATGAGCAGTTCTTC	CASSLGLAGLNEQFF
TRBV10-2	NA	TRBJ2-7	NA	TGCGCCAGCAGTGAGTCCCCTAACTCCTACGAGCAGTACTTC	CASSESPNSYEQYF
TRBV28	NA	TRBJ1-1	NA	TGTGCCAGCAGCTGGGGGGGCTCTGAAGCTTTCTTT	CASSWGGSEAFF
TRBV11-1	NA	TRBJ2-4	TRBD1	TGTGCCAGCAGCTTACCCTGGGACAGGGGACCCATTCAGTACTTC	CASSLPWDRGPIQYF
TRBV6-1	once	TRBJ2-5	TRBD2	TGTGCCAGCAGTGTCCAGGGCGGGAGAGGTTGGGAGACCCAGTACTTC	CASSVQGGRGWETQYF
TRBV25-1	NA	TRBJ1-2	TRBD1	TGTGCCAGCAGCCGGGACAGTTCTAACTATGGCTACACCTTC	CASSRDSSNYGYTF
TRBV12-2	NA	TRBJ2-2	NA	TGTGCAAGTCGCTTGGCGACTAGCGGGAGGGCCGGGAGCACCGGGGAGCTGTTTTTT	CASRLATSGRAGSTGELFF
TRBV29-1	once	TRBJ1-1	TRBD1	TGCAGCGTACTGACAGGGGGAAGCACTGAAGCTTTCTTT	CSVLTGGSTEAFF
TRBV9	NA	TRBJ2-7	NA	TGTGCCAGCAGCGTAGCAGGGGTTAGCGAGCAGTACTTC	CASSVAGVSEQYF
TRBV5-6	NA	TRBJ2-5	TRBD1	TGTGCCAGCAGCTTATCCGGGACAGGGGCTGGGGAGACCCAGTACTTC	CASSLSGTGAGETQYF
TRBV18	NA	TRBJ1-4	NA	TGTGCCAGCTCACCACAACAAGCAACTAATGAAAAACTGTTTTTT	CASSPQQATNEKLFF
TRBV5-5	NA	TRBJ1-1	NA	TGTGCCAGCAGTTTCAGGGCAACGAACACTGAAGCTTTCTTT	CASSFRATNTEAFF
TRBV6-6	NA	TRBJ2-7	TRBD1	TGTGCCAGCAGTCAGGGGGCGCTGGGACCCTACGAGCAGTACTTC	CASSQGALGPYEQYF
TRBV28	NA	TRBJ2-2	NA	TGTGCCAGCAGTTCGAGGGACACCGGGGAGCTGTTTTTT	CASSSRDTGELFF
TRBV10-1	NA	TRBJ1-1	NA	TGCGCCAGCAGTGAAAAGGAGAACACTGAAGCTTTCTTT	CASSEKENTEAFF
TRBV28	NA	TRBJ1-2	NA	TGTGCCGGGCAGGGTTTGGAGGATGGCTACACCTTC	CAGQGLEDGYTF
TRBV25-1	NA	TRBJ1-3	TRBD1	TGTGCCAGCAGTGAGACCCGACAGGGTTCGGAAAACACCATATATTTT	CASSETRQGSENTIYF
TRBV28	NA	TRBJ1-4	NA	TGTGCCACCCTTAACCAGAGGGCTAATGAAAAACTGTTTTTT	CATLNQRANEKLFF
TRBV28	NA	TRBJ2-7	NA	TGTGCCAGCAATCCGACAGGCTCCCGCTACGAGCAGTACTTC	CASNPTGSRYEQYF
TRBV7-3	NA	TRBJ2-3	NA	TGTGCCAGCAGCGCTTCACCTCAGCCCACAGATACGCAGTATTTT	CASSASPQPTDTQYF
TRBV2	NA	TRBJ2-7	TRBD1	TGTGCCAGCAGCGCCGGACAGGGGCGCGAGCAGTACTTC	CASSAGQGREQYF
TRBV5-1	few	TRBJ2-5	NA	TGCGCCAGCAGCGCAACGGACGGTGTGGGAGAGACCCAGTACTTC	CASSATDGVGETQYF
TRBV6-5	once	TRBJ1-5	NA	TGTGCCAGCAGTGGAGTTGGCAATCAGCCCCAGCATTTT	CASSGVGNQPQHF